Each of the 17 T cell receptor beta chains below was sequenced from the same sample in a study of CXCR3-negative and CXCR3-positive naive CD8 T cells. The method, 5' RACE with UMI labels, was used to prepare the TRB cDNA libraries. TCRdb reanalyzed the 5' RACE reads, giving one entry per CDR3 protein sequence and no DNA. The sample data list some 49,000 distinct CDR3 sequences. Sample: naive CXCR3- CD8+ T cells from blood. Documented subset: CD45RO-CCR7+CD27+CD95- naive CD8+ T cells lacking CXCR3 (TNR3-). Receptor source: a human donor in good health. Some clones in this sample may be carry-over from other donors' samples.

This clonotype is classed as medium-sized (0.01 to 0.1%) by frequency. The V and J genes are TRBV29-1 and TRBJ1-1; TCRdb reports TRBD1, a call that lacks DNA to check it against. The germline gives CDR1 SQVTM, CDR2 ANQGSEA. This CDR3 contains 13 residues. The CDR3 is CSVEGGDYTEAFF.

The chain employs TRBV28 and TRBJ2-1; TCRdb indicates TRBD2, and absent DNA this call remains unverified. Germline assignment: CDR1 MDHEN and CDR2 SYDVKM. The CDR3 has 17 amino acids. This CDR3 reads CASSSSPTSDWGDEQFF. The variable domain in full, completed from reference TRBV28 and TRBJ2-1, reads DVKVTQSSRYLVKRTGEKVFLECVQDMDHENMFWYRQDPGLGLRLIYFSYDVKMKEKGDIPEGYSVSREKKERFSLILESASTNQTSMYLCASSSSPTSDWGDEQFFGPGTRLTVL.

The chain recombines TRBV7-9 with TRBJ2-5. The CDR3 loop spans 13 amino acids. Germline V gene lookup returns CDR1 SEHNR and CDR2 FQNEAQ (reference sequence). The CDR3 loop is CASSLAFNGTQYF.

The chain joins TRBV20-1 to TRBJ2-2; TCRdb's D call of TRBD1 is untestable without DNA. Germline values: CDR1 DFQATT, CDR2 SNEGSKA (reference sequence). CDR3 length equals 16 residues. CDR3 loop: CSARGRETGLPGELFF.

This chain links TRBV10-2 with TRBJ1-1. The CDR3 sequence is 18 residues long. Germline V gene data show CDR1 as WSHSY and CDR2 as SAAADI. The CDR3 sequence: CASSESGPEIGSNTEAFF.

The chain links TRBV21-1 to TRBJ2-7; the D call of TRBD2 rests on TCRdb alone, since no DNA is present to check it. TRBV21-1 has pseudogene status. The CDR3 covers 14 residues. The chain's CDR3 is CASKGPTSSYEQYF.

J is TRBJ1-6 and V is TRBV16. The CDR3 runs to 17 residues. Per the germline V gene, CDR1 is KGHSY and CDR2 is FQNENV. The CDR3: CASSQSPQGGLNSPLHF.

The chain links TRBV6-5 to TRBJ2-5. Germline CDR1 and CDR2: MNHEY and SVGAGI. This CDR3 contains 14 residues. The CDR3 loop is CASSYSGVQETQYF.

CDR3 region: CASSYSYGDSMGTQYF. The chain carries TRBV6-5 and TRBJ2-3; there is no DNA to check the TCRdb D call of TRBD1. CDR3 length: 16 residues. Germline V gene lookup returns CDR1 MNHEY and CDR2 SVGAGI.

This chain joins TRBV29-1 and TRBJ2-1; TCRdb's D call, TRBD2, is unchecked because there is no DNA. The CDR3 is 13 amino acids. Germline lookup yields CDR1 SQVTM and CDR2 ANQGSEA. This CDR3 reads CSVDIWENNEQFF.

The chain combines TRBV15 with TRBJ1-5; the D call of TRBD1 rests on TCRdb alone, since no DNA is present to check it. In germline, CDR1 is LNHNV, CDR2 YYDKDF (reference sequence). CDR3 length equals 15 residues. The CDR3 region is CATSADRGVNQPQHF. Full variable domain (rest looked up from reference TRBV15 and TRBJ1-5): DAMVIQNPRYQVTQFGKPVTLSCSQTLNHNVMYWYQQKSSQAPKLLFHYYDKDFNNEADTPDNFQSRRPNTSFCFLDIRSPGLGDTAMYLCATSADRGVNQPQHFGDGTRLSIL.

The chain combines TRBV11-3 with TRBJ2-3; TCRdb selects TRBD1, and the lack of DNA leaves this call unchecked. This CDR3 has 13 amino acids. The germline V gene has CDR1 SGHNT and CDR2 YENEEA. The CDR3 loop is CASSPRAGTVEYF.

The rearrangement links TRBV20-1 to TRBJ2-1; with no DNA, the TCRdb D assignment of TRBD2 cannot be verified. This CDR3 has 19 amino acids. The germline gives CDR1 DFQATT, CDR2 SNEGSKA (reference sequence). This CDR3 reads CSARVAGPRAISSYNEQFF.

The chain joins TRBV11-2 to TRBJ2-1; TCRdb reports TRBD2, a call that lacks DNA to check it against. CDR1 and CDR2 from the germline V gene are SGHAT and FQNNGV. This CDR3 spans 16 amino acids. The CDR3 protein is CASSLEKLAGEREQFF.

The CDR3 loop reads CSAGTGGQETQYF. J is TRBJ2-5 and V is TRBV20-1; the TRBD1 assignment by TCRdb is unverifiable without DNA. CDR1 and CDR2 (germline): DFQATT, SNEGSKA (reference sequence). The CDR3 length is 13 residues.

The genes are TRBV6-5 and TRBJ1-2. The CDR3 runs to 15 residues. Germline CDR1 reads MNHEY; CDR2 reads SVGAGI. CDR3 loop: CASSSLDSGAYGYTF.

V and J are TRBV9 and TRBJ2-1; TCRdb picks TRBD1, but there is no DNA to check that call. This CDR3 spans 16 amino acids. Germline CDR1 reads SGDLS; CDR2 reads YYNGEE. CDR3 amino acids: CASSVRGGSPYNEQFF.